The 18 T cell receptor beta chains below all came from one sample that was sequenced in a study of control samples from healthy donors and cancer patients (dated by TCRdb to about 2020). The method behind the library was the immunoSEQ multiplex PCR assay. TCRdb obtained this table from immuneACCESS and retained in-frame rearrangements with V and J assigned. These tables miss some clones; where compared with another copy, unresolved V genes account for less than half of the shortfall, and the remainder is unexplained. This sample lists 150,000 to 200,000 clones; about 91% were detected once. The ten largest account for 1.7% of the sample. Sequenced material: blood. The receptors originated from a young man in good health.

The gene calls are TRBV4-2 and TRBJ2-3; a weak D match, TRBD2 (6 bases). V lost 3 bases to trimming and J lost 4 bases, with 23 bases between them. The CDR3 covers 18 residues. The germline gives CDR1 LGHNA, CDR2 YNFKEQ. The chain's CDR3 is CASSHSPGGPGGPDTQYF. CDR3 coding DNA: TGTGCCAGCAGCCACTCCCCCGGAGGGCCAGGTGGGCCAGATACGCAGTATTTT.

The chain recombines TRBV19 with TRBJ1-2; 8 nucleotides line up with TRBD1. The junction had 5 bases not matched to a gene; V was cut back by 7 bases and J by 7 bases. CDR3 length equals 12 residues. CDR1 and CDR2 from the germline V gene are LNHDA and SQIVND (reference sequence). This CDR3 is CASTSGGSGYTF. CDR3 nucleotide sequence: TGTGCCAGTACCTCAGGGGGCTCTGGCTACACCTTC.

The V gene is TRBV2, the J gene TRBJ1-1; 10 nucleotides align to TRBD1. CDR3 length equals 15 residues. J lost 4 bases, V lost 5 bases, and 7 bases had no gene match. Germline CDR1 reads SNHLY; CDR2 reads FYNNEI. The CDR3, as DNA: TGTGCCAGCAGTAAGACAGGGGGCGCCAGCACTGAAGCTTTCTTT. Its translation: CASSKTGGASTEAFF.

For this clone: Other DNA sequences in this sample translate to the same CDR3. The V and J genes are TRBV5-1 and TRBJ1-6; D possibly corresponds to TRBD1 (6 bases). V gave up 0 bases and J gave up 7 bases, with 8 bases separating them. The CDR3 covers 14 residues. Germline CDR1 is SGHRS and CDR2 is YFSETQ. CDR3 coding DNA: TGCGCCAGCAGCTTGGGCCAGGGGAATTCACCCCTCCACTTT. Translation: CASSLGQGNSPLHF.

The CDR3 loop reads CASSLVWGARTYEQYF. CDR3 sequence (DNA): TGTGCCAGCAGCCTGGTATGGGGGGCACGCACCTACGAGCAGTACTTC. J is TRBJ2-7 and V is TRBV3-1 (or the pseudogene TRBV3-2); either TRBD1 or TRBD2 may fit D (6 bases each). Trimming removed 4 bases at V and 2 bases at J, with 18 bases between. Per the germline V gene, CDR1 is LGHDT and CDR2 is YNNKEL (reference sequence). The length of the CDR3 is 16 residues.

The chain recombines TRBV11-3 with TRBJ1-4; the match to TRBD1 covers 11 bases. CDR3 size: 18 residues. V shed 2 bases and J 7 bases; nucleotides not matched to a gene: 12. CDR1 SGHNT and CDR2 YENEEA come from the germline V gene. The CDR3 sequence: CASSLPWTGGLEGEKLFF. CDR3 coding DNA: TGTGCCAGCAGCTTACCGTGGACAGGGGGCTTGGAGGGTGAAAAACTGTTTTTT.

This chain joins TRBV30 and TRBJ2-5; maybe TRBD2 (5 bases). Germline loops: CDR1 GTSNPN, CDR2 SVGIG (reference sequence). V was clipped by 2 bases and J by 3 bases, with 7 bases between them. The CDR3 totals 12 residues. The CDR3 reads CAWSPGEETQYF. As DNA, the CDR3 is TGTGCCTGGAGTCCCGGGGAAGAGACCCAGTACTTC. Looking up the rest from reference TRBV30 and TRBJ2-5 gives the full variable domain: SQTIHQWPATLVQPVGSPLSLECTVEGTSNPNLYWYRQAAGRGLQLLFYSVGIGQISSEVPQNLSASRPQDRQFILSSKKLLLSDSGFYLCAWSPGEETQYFGPGTRLLVL.

The CDR3 DNA follows: TGTGCCAGCAGCTCAGACCGGGACCGGACTGAAGCTTTCTTT. The encoded protein is CASSSDRDRTEAFF. V and J are TRBV3-1 (or the pseudogene TRBV3-2) and TRBJ1-1; maybe TRBD1 (5 bases). The V gene lost 5 bases and the J gene lost 5 bases, with 15 bases spanning the gap. Germline CDR1 is LGHDT and CDR2 is YNNKEL (reference sequence). The CDR3 loop spans 14 amino acids.

This rearrangement joins TRBV10-3 to TRBJ2-5, with D maybe TRBD2 (6 bases). Germline CDR1 and CDR2: ENHRY and SYGVKD. V was clipped by 2 bases and J by 5 bases, with 6 bases between them. The CDR3 runs to 12 residues. The CDR3 region is CAISERGETQYF. CDR3 nucleotide sequence: TGTGCCATCAGTGAGCGGGGGGAGACCCAGTACTTC.

The rearrangement links TRBV4-1 to TRBJ1-1; D is perhaps TRBD1 (6 bases). The germline V gene encodes CDR1 MGHRA and CDR2 YSYEKL. The CDR3 extends over 14 amino acids. Between the trimmed V and J ends, which lost 4 bases and 4 bases, there was a span of 13 bases. CDR3 protein: CASSLTGGSTEAFF. For the CDR3, the DNA is TGCGCCAGCAGCCTGACAGGTGGGAGCACTGAAGCTTTCTTT.

The chain uses TRBV25-1 and TRBJ2-5; 13 bases match TRBD2. The CDR3 has 17 residues. Germline lookup yields CDR1 MGHDK and CDR2 SYGVNS. Losses at the gene ends were 3 bases for V and 1 base for J; bases not matched to a gene: 5. This CDR3 is CASSEPRLAGGQETQYF. The CDR3 DNA is TGTGCCAGCAGTGAGCCACGACTAGCGGGGGGCCAAGAGACCCAGTACTTC.

The V and J genes are TRBV19 and TRBJ2-5, with 8 positions matching TRBD1. CDR3 size: 16 residues. The junction had 10 bases not matched to a gene; V was cut back by 3 bases and J by 4 bases. CDR1 and CDR2 from the germline V gene are LNHDA and SQIVND (reference sequence). CDR3 sequence reads: CASSMGPDRVGETQYF. The CDR3 nucleotides read TGTGCCAGTAGTATGGGCCCGGACAGGGTCGGAGAGACCCAGTACTTC.

The J gene is TRBJ2-7, the V gene TRBV28; D is unclear. V gave up 5 bases and J gave up 5 bases, with 19 bases separating them. This CDR3 has 15 amino acids. Germline assignment: CDR1 MDHEN and CDR2 SYDVKM. CDR3 in amino acids: CASSPTLGIRDEQYF. The CDR3 DNA sequence: TGTGCCAGCAGTCCAACGTTGGGGATTAGGGACGAGCAGTACTTC.

The chain joins TRBV6-1 to TRBJ2-7; TRBD1 aligns across 7 bases. V gave up 4 bases and J gave up 5 bases; unmatched junction bases: 17. Germline assignment: CDR1 MNHNS and CDR2 SASEGT. The CDR3 length is 17 residues. This CDR3 is CASSARGTARIWHEQYF. In DNA, the CDR3 is TGTGCCAGCAGTGCCCGAGGGACAGCTCGAATCTGGCACGAGCAGTACTTC.

The chain uses TRBV5-1 and TRBJ2-1; D may match TRBD1 or TRBD2 (5 bases each). V lost 2 bases and J lost 0, with 15 bases in between. The germline V gene encodes CDR1 SGHRS and CDR2 YFSETQ. The CDR3 is 17 amino acids. The CDR3, as DNA: TGCGCCAGCAGCTTTCCCGGGACCGCAAGCTCCTACAATGAGCAGTTCTTC. Translating gives CASSFPGTASSYNEQFF.

CDR3 bases: TGTGCCAGCAGCCCCCGGGCCTACAATGAGCAGTTCTTC. It codes for CASSPRAYNEQFF. J is TRBJ2-1 and V is TRBV7-2; D is unclear. The germline CDR1 and CDR2 sequences are SGHTA and FQGNSA. This CDR3 has 13 residues. V gave up 5 bases and J gave up 2 bases, with 7 bases separating them.

The J gene is TRBJ1-2, the V gene TRBV10-3; 8 bases agree with TRBD1. The CDR3 spans 18 residues. Germline loops: CDR1 ENHRY, CDR2 SYGVKD. Losses at the gene ends were 0 bases for V and 0 bases for J; bases not matched to a gene: 9. As DNA, the CDR3 is TGTGCCATCAGTGAGTCGGCTCAGGGGGCCGGAGCTAACTATGGCTACACCTTC. Its protein product is CAISESAQGAGANYGYTF.

This chain links TRBV25-1 with TRBJ1-1, with no clear D. From germline, CDR1 is MGHDK and CDR2 SYGVNS. Between the trimmed V and J ends, which lost 3 bases and 4 bases, there was a span of 15 bases. CDR3 size: 15 residues. The CDR3 sequence: CASSDHSRPRTEAFF. The CDR3 DNA reads TGTGCCAGCAGTGACCACTCACGGCCCCGCACTGAAGCTTTCTTT.